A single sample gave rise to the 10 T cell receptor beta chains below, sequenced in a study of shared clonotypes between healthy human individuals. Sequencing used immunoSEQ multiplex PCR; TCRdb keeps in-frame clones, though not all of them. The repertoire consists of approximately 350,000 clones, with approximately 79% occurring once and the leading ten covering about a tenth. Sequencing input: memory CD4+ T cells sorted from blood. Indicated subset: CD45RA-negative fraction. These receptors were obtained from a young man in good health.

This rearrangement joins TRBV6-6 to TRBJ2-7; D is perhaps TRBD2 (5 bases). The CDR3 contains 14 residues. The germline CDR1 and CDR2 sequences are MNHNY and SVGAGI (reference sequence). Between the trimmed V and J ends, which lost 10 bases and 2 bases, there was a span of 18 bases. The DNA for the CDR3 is TGTGCCACCAAGTTACCCGGGGTCCCCTACGAGCAGTACTTC. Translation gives CATKLPGVPYEQYF.

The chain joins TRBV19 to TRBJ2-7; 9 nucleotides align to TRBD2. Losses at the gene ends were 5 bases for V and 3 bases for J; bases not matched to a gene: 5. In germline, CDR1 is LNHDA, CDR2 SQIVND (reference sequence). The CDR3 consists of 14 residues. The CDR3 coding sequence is TGTGCCAGTAGTCGGACTAGCGACCACTACGAGCAGTACTTC. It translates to CASSRTSDHYEQYF.

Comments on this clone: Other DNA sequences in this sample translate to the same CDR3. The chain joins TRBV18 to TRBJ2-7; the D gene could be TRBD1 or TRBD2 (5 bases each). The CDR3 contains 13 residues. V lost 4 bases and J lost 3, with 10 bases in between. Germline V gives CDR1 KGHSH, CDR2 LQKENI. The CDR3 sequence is CASSLTGGYEQYF. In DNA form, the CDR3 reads TGTGCCAGCTCACTCACTGGGGGCTACGAGCAGTACTTC.

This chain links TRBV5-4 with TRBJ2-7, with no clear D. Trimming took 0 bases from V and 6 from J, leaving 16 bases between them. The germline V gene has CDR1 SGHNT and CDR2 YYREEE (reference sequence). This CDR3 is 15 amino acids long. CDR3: CASSLEGAGWGEQYF. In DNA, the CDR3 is TGTGCCAGCAGCTTGGAGGGTGCAGGATGGGGCGAGCAGTACTTC.

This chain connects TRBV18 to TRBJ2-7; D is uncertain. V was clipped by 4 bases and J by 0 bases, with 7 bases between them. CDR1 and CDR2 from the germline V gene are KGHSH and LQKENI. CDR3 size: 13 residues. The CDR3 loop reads CASSQRASYEQYF. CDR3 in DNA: TGTGCCAGCTCACAAAGGGCCTCCTACGAGCAGTACTTC.

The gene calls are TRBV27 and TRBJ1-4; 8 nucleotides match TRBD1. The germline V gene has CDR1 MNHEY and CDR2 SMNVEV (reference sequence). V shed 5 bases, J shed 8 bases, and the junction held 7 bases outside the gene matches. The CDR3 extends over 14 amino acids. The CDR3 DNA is TGTGCCAGCAGTCCCCTCCGGGACAGGGAAAAACTGTTTTTT. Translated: CASSPLRDREKLFF.

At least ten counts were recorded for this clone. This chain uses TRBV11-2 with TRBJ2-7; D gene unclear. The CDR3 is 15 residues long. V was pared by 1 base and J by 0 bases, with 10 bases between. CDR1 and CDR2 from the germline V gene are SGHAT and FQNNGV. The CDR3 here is CASSLGYEISYEQYF. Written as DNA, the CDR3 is TGTGCCAGCAGCTTAGGGTACGAGATCTCCTACGAGCAGTACTTC.

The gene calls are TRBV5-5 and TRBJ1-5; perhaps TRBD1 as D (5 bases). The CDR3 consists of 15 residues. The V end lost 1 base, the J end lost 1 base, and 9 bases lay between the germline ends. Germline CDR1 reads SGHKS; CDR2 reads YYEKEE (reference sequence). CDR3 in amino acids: CASSLHGGSNQPQHF. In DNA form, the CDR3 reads TGTGCCAGCAGCTTGCACGGGGGGAGCAATCAGCCCCAGCATTTT.

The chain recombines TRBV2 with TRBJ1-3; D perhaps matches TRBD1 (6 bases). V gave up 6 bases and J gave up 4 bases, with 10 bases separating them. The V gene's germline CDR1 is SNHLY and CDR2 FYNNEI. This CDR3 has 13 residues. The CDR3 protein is CASRTGAGNTIYF. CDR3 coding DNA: TGTGCCAGCAGGACAGGTGCGGGAAACACCATATATTTT.

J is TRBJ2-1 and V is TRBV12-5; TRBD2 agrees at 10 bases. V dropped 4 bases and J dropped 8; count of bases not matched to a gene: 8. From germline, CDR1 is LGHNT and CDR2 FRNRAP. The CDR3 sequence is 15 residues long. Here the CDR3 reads CASGYQAGGPHEQFF. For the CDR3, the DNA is TGTGCTAGTGGTTATCAAGCGGGAGGGCCCCATGAGCAGTTCTTC. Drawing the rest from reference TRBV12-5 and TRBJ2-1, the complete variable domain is DARVTQTPRHKVTEMGQEVTMRCQPILGHNTVFWYRQTMMQGLELLAYFRNRAPLDDSGMPKDRFSAEMPDATLATLKIQPSEPRDSAVYFCASGYQAGGPHEQFFGPGTRLTVL.